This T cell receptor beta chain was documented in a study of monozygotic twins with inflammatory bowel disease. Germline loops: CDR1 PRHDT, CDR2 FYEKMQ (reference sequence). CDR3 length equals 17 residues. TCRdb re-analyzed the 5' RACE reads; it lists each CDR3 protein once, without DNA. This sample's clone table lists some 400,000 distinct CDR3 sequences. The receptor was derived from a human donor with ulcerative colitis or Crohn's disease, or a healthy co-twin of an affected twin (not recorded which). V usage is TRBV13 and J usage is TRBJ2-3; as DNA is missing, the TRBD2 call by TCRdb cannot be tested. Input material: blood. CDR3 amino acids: CASSEKGTSGNTDTQYF.